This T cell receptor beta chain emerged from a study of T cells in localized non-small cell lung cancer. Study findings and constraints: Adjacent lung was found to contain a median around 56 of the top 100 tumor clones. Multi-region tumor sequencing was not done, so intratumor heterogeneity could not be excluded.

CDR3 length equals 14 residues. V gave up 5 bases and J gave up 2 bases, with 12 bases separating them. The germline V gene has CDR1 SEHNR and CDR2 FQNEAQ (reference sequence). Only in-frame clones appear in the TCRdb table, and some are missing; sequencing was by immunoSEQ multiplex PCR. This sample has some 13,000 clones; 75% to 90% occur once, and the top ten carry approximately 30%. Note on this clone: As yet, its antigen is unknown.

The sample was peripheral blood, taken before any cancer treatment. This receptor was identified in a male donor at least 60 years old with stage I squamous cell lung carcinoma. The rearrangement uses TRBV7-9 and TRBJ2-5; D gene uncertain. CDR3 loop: CASSPWKAQETQYF. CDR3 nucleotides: TGTGCCAGCAGCCCTTGGAAAGCACAAGAGACCCAGTACTTC.